The rows below give T cell receptor beta chains drawn from one sample of a study of blood T cell repertoires in COVID-19. Repertoires were generated with immunoSEQ multiplex PCR, while TCRdb's copy carries only in-frame clones and drops some. The repertoire consists of some 200,000 clones, with roughly 79% occurring once and the leading ten covering more than 10%. The sequenced sample was peripheral blood. The receptors originated from a woman of 80 years or more with COVID-19, enrolled during active disease. CDR3s include the opening cysteine and the closing phenylalanine or tryptophan. D genes are given only for firm matches. The size entry is marked missing in some rows and otherwise reads once, few, many or a size class.

V	D	J	size	CDR3	DNA
TRBV27	TRBD2	TRBJ2-2	-	CASSISVGGTGELFF	TGTGCCAGCAGTATTAGCGTGGGGGGGACCGGGGAGCTGTTTTTT
TRBV7-3	-	TRBJ1-6	-	CASSLIGVRSPLHF	TGTGCCAGCAGCTTAATCGGGGTTCGCTCACCCCTCCACTTT
TRBV5-1	TRBD1	TRBJ1-2	once	CASSLETGGKGYTF	TGCGCCAGCAGCTTGGAAACAGGGGGGAAAGGCTACACCTTC
TRBV5-4	TRBD1	TRBJ1-1	few	CASSARTGTEAFF	TGTGCCAGCAGCGCAAGGACAGGGACTGAAGCTTTCTTT
TRBV7-9	-	TRBJ2-5	-	CASSLSGQETQYF	TGTGCCAGCAGCCTTTCAGGGCAAGAGACCCAGTACTTC
TRBV6-2/TRBV6-3	-	TRBJ2-7	-	CASSYQEIAYEQYF	TGTGCCAGCAGTTACCAGGAAATAGCCTACGAGCAGTACTTC
TRBV29-1	TRBD1	TRBJ2-5	-	CSVDPGTGGTQYF	TGCAGCGTGGACCCCGGGACAGGGGGGACCCAGTACTTC
TRBV7-8	-	TRBJ1-5	-	CASSLGLQGGRHF	TGTGCCAGCAGCTTAGGACTCCAGGGAGGGAGGCATTTT
TRBV30	TRBD1	TRBJ2-5	-	CAWSWTGFEETQYF	TGTGCCTGGAGCTGGACAGGGTTTGAAGAGACCCAGTACTTC
TRBV19	-	TRBJ1-5	-	CASSTRGQSDDQPQHF	TGTGCCAGTAGTACCCGGGGACAAAGTGACGATCAGCCCCAGCATTTT
TRBV4-2	TRBD2	TRBJ2-1	-	CASSPSVRAGVPYNEQFF	TGTGCCAGCAGCCCGAGCGTCCGAGCGGGAGTACCCTACAATGAGCAGTTCTTC
TRBV4-1	TRBD2	TRBJ2-7	-	CASSQLPGLAYNEQYF	TGCGCCAGCAGCCAACTCCCTGGACTAGCGTACAACGAGCAGTACTTC